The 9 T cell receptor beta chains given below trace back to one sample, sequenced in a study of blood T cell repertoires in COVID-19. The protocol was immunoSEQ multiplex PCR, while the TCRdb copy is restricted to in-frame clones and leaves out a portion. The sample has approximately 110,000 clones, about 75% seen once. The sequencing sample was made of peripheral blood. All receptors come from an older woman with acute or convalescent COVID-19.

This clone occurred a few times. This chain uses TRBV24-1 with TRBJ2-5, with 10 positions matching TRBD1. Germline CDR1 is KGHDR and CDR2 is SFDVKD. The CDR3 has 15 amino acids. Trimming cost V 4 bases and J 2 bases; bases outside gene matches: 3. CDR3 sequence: CATSEGTGAQETQYF. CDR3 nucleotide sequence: TGTGCCACCAGTGAGGGGACAGGGGCGCAAGAGACCCAGTACTTC.

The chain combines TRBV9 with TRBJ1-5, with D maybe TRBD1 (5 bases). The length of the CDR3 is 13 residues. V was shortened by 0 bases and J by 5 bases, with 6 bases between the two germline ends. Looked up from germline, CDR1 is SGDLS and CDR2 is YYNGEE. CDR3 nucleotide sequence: TGTGCCAGCAGCGTAGAGGGGTATCAGCCCCAGCATTTT. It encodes CASSVEGYQPQHF.

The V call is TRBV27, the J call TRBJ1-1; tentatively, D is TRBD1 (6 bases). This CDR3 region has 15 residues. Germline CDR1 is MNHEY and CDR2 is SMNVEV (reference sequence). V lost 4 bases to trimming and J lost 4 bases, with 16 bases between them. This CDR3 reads CASSWAGVGSTEAFF. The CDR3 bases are TGTGCCAGCAGTTGGGCAGGGGTTGGGAGCACTGAAGCTTTCTTT.

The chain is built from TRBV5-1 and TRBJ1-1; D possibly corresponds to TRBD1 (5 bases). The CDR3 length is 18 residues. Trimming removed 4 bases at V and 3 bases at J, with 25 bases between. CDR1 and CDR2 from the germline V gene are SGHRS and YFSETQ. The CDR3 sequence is CASSDVAGFYRGDTEAFF. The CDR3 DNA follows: TGCGCCAGCAGCGACGTGGCAGGGTTTTATCGCGGGGACACTGAAGCTTTCTTT.

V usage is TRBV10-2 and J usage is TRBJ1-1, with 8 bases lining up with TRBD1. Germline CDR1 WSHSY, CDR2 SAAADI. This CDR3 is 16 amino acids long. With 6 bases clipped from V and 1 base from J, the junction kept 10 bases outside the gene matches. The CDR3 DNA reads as TGCGCCAGCAGCAGGGGGCAGACAGGATCGAACACTGAAGCTTTCTTT. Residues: CASSRGQTGSNTEAFF.

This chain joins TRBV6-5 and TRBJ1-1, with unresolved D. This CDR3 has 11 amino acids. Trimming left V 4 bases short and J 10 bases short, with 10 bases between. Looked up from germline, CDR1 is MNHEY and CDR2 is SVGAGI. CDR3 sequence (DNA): TGTGCCAGCAGTTCGGGGTTGGGAGCTTTCTTT. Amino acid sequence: CASSSGLGAFF.

CDR3 in amino acids: CASSLRTGPTDTQYF. The CDR3 coding sequence is TGTGCCAGCAGCTTGAGGACAGGGCCCACAGATACGCAGTATTTT. The rearrangement joins TRBV7-6 to TRBJ2-3; 8 bases match TRBD1. Germline loops: CDR1 SGHVS, CDR2 FNYEAQ. This CDR3 has 15 amino acids. V shed 3 bases, J shed 2 bases, and the junction held 4 bases outside the gene matches.

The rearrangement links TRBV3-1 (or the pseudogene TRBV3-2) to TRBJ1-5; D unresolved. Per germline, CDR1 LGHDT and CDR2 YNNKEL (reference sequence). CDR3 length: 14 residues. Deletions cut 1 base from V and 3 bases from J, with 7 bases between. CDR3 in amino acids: CASSQAQNNQPQHF. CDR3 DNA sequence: TGTGCCAGCAGCCAAGCACAGAACAATCAGCCCCAGCATTTT.

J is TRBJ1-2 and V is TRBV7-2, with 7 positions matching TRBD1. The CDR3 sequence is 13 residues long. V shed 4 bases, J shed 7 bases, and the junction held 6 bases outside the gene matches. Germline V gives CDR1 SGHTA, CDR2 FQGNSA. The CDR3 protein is CASSSGGYSGYTF. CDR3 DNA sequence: TGTGCCAGCAGCTCAGGGGGTTATAGTGGCTACACCTTC.